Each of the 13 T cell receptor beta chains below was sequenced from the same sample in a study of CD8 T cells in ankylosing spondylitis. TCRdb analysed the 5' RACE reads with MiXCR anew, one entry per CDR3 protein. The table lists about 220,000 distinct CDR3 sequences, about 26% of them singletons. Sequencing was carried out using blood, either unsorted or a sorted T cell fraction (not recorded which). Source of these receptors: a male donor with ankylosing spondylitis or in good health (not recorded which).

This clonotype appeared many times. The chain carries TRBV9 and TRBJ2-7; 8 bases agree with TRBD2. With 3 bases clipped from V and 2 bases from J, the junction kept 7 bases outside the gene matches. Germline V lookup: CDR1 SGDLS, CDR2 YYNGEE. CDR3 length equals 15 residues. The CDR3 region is CASSEGAGDPYEQYF. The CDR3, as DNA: TGTGCCAGCAGCGAGGGAGCGGGGGATCCCTACGAGCAGTACTTC. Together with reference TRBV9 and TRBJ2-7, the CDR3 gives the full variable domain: DSGVTQTPKHLITATGQRVTLRCSPRSGDLSVYWYQQSLDQGLQFLIQYYNGEERAKGNILERFSAQQFPDLHSELNLSSLELGDSALYFCASSEGAGDPYEQYFGPGTRLTVT.

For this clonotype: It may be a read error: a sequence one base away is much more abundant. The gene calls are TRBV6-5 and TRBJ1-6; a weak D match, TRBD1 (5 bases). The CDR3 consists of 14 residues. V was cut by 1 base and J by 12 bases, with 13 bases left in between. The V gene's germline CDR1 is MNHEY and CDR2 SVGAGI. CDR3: CASSYFGTVEPLHF. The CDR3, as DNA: TGTGCCAGCAGTTACTTCGGGACGGTAGAACCCCTCCACTTT.

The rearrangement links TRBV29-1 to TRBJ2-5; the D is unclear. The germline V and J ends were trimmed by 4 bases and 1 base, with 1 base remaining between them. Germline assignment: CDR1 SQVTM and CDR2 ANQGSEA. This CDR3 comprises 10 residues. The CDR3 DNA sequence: TGCAGCGTTGCCCAAGAGACCCAGTACTTC. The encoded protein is CSVAQETQYF.

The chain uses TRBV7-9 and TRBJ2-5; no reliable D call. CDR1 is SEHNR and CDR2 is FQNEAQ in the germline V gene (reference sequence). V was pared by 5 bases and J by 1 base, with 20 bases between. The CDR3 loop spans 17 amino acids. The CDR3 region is CASSQTYFRDFQETQYF. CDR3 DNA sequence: TGTGCCAGCAGCCAAACATACTTCCGCGACTTCCAAGAGACCCAGTACTTC.

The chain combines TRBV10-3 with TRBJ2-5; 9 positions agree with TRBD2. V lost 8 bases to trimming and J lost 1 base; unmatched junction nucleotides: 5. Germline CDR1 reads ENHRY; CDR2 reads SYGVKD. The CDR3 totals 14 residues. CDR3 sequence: CAICSGRGQETQYF. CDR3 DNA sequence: TGTGCCATCTGTAGCGGGAGAGGCCAAGAGACCCAGTACTTC.

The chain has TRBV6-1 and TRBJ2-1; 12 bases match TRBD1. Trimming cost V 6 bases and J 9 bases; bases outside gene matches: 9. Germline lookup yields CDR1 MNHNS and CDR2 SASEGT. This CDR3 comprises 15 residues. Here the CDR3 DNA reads TGTGCCAGCAGCGGGCCGGGACAGGGGGCTGCTGAGCAGTTCTTC. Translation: CASSGPGQGAAEQFF.

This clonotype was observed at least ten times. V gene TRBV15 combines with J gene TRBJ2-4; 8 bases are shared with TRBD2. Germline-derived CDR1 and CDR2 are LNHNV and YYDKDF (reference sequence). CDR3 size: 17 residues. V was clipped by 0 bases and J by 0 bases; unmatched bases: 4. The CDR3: CATSRDLAGLAKNIQYF. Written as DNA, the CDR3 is TGTGCCACCAGCAGAGATCTAGCGGGTCTAGCCAAAAACATTCAGTACTTC.

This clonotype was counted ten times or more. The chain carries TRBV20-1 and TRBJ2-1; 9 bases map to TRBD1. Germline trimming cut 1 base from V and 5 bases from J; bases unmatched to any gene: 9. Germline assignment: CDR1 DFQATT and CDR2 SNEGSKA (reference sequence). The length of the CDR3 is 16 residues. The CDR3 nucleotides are TGCAGTGCTAGAGCCCCCGGGACAGGGAACGACAATGAGCAGTTCTTC. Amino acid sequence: CSARAPGTGNDNEQFF.

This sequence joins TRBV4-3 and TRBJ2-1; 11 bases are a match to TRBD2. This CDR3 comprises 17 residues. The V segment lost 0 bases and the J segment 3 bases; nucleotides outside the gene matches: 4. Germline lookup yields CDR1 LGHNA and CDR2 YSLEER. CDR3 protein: CASSQDTSGSSYNEQFF. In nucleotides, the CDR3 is TGCGCCAGCAGCCAAGATACTAGCGGGAGTAGCTACAATGAGCAGTTCTTC.

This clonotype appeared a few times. CDR3 protein: CASRARRGGTYEQYF. The CDR3 DNA reads as TGCGCCAGCAGGGCGAGGAGGGGGGGCACTTACGAGCAGTACTTC. The V and J genes are TRBV5-1 and TRBJ2-7; D may be TRBD2 (7 bases). The CDR3 totals 15 residues. Per the germline V gene, CDR1 is SGHRS and CDR2 is YFSETQ. V lost 5 bases and J 4 bases, leaving 19 bases between the germline ends.

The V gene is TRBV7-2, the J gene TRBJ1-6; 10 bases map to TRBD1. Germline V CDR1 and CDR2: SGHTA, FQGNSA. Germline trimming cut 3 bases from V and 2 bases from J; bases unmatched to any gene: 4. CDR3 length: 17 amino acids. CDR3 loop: CASSFSDRGAYNSPLHF. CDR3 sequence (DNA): TGTGCCAGCAGCTTCTCGGACAGGGGGGCCTATAATTCACCCCTCCACTTT. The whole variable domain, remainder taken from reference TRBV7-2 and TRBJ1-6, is GAGVSQSPSNKVTEKGKDVELRCDPISGHTALYWYRQSLGQGLEFLIYFQGNSAPDKSGLPSDRFSAERTGGSVSTLTIQRTQQEDSAVYLCASSFSDRGAYNSPLHFGNGTRLTVT.

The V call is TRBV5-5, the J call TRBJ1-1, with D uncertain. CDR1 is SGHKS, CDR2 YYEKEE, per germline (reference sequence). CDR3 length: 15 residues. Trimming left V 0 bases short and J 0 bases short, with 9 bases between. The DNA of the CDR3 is TGTGCCAGCAGCTTGGCCTCGGGCATGAACACTGAAGCTTTCTTT. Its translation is CASSLASGMNTEAFF. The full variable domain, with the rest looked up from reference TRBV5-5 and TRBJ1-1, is DAGVTQSPTHLIKTRGQQVTLRCSPISGHKSVSWYQQVLGQGPQFIFQYYEKEERGRGNFPDRFSARQFPNYSSELNVNALLLGDSALYLCASSLASGMNTEAFFGQGTRLTVV.

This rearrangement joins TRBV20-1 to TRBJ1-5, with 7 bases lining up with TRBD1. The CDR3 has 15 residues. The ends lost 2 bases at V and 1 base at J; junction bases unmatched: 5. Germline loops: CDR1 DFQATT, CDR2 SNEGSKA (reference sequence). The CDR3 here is CSARPGTVSNQPQHF. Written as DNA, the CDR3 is TGCAGTGCTAGACCTGGGACAGTCAGCAATCAGCCCCAGCATTTT.